A single sample is the source of the 15 T cell receptor beta chains below, sequenced in a study of blood T cell repertoires in COVID-19. Sequencing was performed with immunoSEQ multiplex PCR; in TCRdb, only in-frame clones are kept and a portion is missing. The sample has under 130,000 clones; about 85% are singletons. The sequenced material came from peripheral blood. The receptors originated from a man over 45 with acute or convalescent COVID-19.

V usage is TRBV12-5 and J usage is TRBJ1-5, with a weak D call TRBD1 (5 bases). The CDR3 runs to 15 residues. The ends were cut back, 5 bases at V and 5 bases at J, with 16 bases in the middle. The germline gives CDR1 LGHNT, CDR2 FRNRAP. DNA of the CDR3: TGTGCTAGTGGTCCGGGGGAAGCGGGTCATCAGCCCCAGCATTTT. The encoded protein is CASGPGEAGHQPQHF.

The rearrangement links TRBV19 to TRBJ1-1; D is ambiguous. V lost 0 bases and J 5 bases, leaving 10 bases between the germline ends. The germline V gene has CDR1 LNHDA and CDR2 SQIVND (reference sequence). CDR3 length: 14 amino acids. The CDR3 region is CASSIDPSGTEAFF. CDR3 coding DNA: TGTGCCAGTAGTATAGATCCGAGCGGTACTGAAGCTTTCTTT.

This clone was detected once. CDR3 DNA: TGTGCCAGCAGCCAAGAACCAGACACCGGGGAGCTGTTTTTT. This gives the protein CASSQEPDTGELFF. The chain combines TRBV14 with TRBJ2-2; D is undetermined. The CDR3 has 14 residues. The germline V and J ends were trimmed by 0 bases and 3 bases, with 5 bases remaining between them. Germline assignment: CDR1 SGHDN and CDR2 FVKESK.

CDR3 loop: CASSSGGRTPGELFF. The DNA of the CDR3 is TGTGCCAGCAGTTCGGGTGGGAGGACGCCCGGGGAGCTGTTTTTT. The J gene is TRBJ2-2, the V gene TRBV27; D perhaps matches TRBD2 (6 bases). The CDR3 runs to 15 residues. Trimming cost V 4 bases and J 6 bases, with 15 bases left between them. Germline V gene lookup returns CDR1 MNHEY and CDR2 SMNVEV (reference sequence).

The chain uses TRBV6-5 and TRBJ2-6; D may be TRBD1 (5 bases). The CDR3 has 15 amino acids. Germline V gene sequence: CDR1 MNHEY, CDR2 SVGAGI. Trimming stripped 6 bases from V and 4 bases from J, with 13 bases between. CDR3 sequence: CASSRDSPGANVLTF. The CDR3 nucleotides are TGTGCCAGCAGCAGAGACAGCCCCGGGGCCAACGTCCTGACTTTC.

V usage is TRBV6-6 and J usage is TRBJ1-1; no definite D call. Looked up from germline, CDR1 is MNHNY and CDR2 is SVGAGI (reference sequence). Trimming took 2 bases from V and 4 from J, leaving 8 bases between them. The CDR3 totals 13 residues. In nucleotides, the CDR3 is TGTGCCAGCAGTTACGTGGGGAGCACTGAAGCTTTCTTT. This gives the protein CASSYVGSTEAFF.

The chain joins TRBV3-1 (or the pseudogene TRBV3-2) to TRBJ1-2; D not resolved. Germline CDR1 LGHDT, CDR2 YNNKEL (reference sequence). The CDR3 consists of 12 residues. Between the trimmed V and J ends, which lost 3 bases and 3 bases, there was a span of 5 bases. The CDR3 is CASSHSYYGYTF. In DNA form, the CDR3 reads TGTGCCAGCAGCCATTCATACTATGGCTACACCTTC.

The chain links TRBV29-1 to TRBJ1-5; 9 bases agree with TRBD1. The CDR3 consists of 13 residues. Germline assignment: CDR1 SQVTM and CDR2 ANQGSEA. Trimming took 6 bases from V and 3 from J; bases not matched to a gene: 3. The CDR3 DNA reads TGCAGCGTGGGACAGGGCCTCAATCAGCCCCAGCATTTT. It translates to CSVGQGLNQPQHF.

Written as DNA, the CDR3 is TGTGCCAGCGGCGGTATGGAGACCCAGTACTTC. Translation: CASGGMETQYF. This rearrangement joins TRBV2 to TRBJ2-5; D not certain. Germline V gene data show CDR1 as SNHLY and CDR2 as FYNNEI. This CDR3 has 11 residues. V dropped 8 bases and J dropped 5 bases, with 9 bases sitting between them.

This chain links TRBV5-1 with TRBJ1-4, with no clear D. V dropped 4 bases and J dropped 0 bases, with 13 bases sitting between them. Germline lookup yields CDR1 SGHRS and CDR2 YFSETQ. This CDR3 is 16 amino acids long. CDR3 bases: TGCGCCAGCAGCCTATCAGGAGGTTCAACTAATGAAAAACTGTTTTTT. It yields the protein CASSLSGGSTNEKLFF. Variable domain in full (rest from reference TRBV5-1 and TRBJ1-4): KAGVTQTPRYLIKTRGQQVTLSCSPISGHRSVSWYQQTPGQGLQFLFEYFSETQRNKGNFPGRFSGRQFSNSRSEMNVSTLELGDSALYLCASSLSGGSTNEKLFFGSGTQLSVL.

The CDR3 region is CASSSLVGRKGETQYF. DNA for the CDR3: TGTGCCAGCAGCTCCCTAGTAGGGAGGAAGGGAGAGACCCAGTACTTC. This chain connects TRBV7-9 to TRBJ2-5, with a possible D match to TRBD2 (6 bases). Germline V gene data show CDR1 as SEHNR and CDR2 as FQNEAQ (reference sequence). Deletions cut 4 bases from V and 4 bases from J, with 19 bases between. CDR3 length equals 16 residues.

This chain joins TRBV27 and TRBJ2-7, with D hard to call. Trimming removed 3 bases at V and 3 bases at J, with 9 bases between. This CDR3 region has 13 residues. Germline values: CDR1 MNHEY, CDR2 SMNVEV (reference sequence). CDR3 bases: TGTGCCAGCAGTTTCAGAGGAGTCTACGAGCAGTACTTC. It is translated as CASSFRGVYEQYF.

The V call is TRBV4-1, the J call TRBJ1-1, with 8 positions matching TRBD1. The germline gives CDR1 MGHRA, CDR2 YSYEKL. Unmatched junction bases numbered 3, after V lost 1 base and J lost 5 bases. This CDR3 spans 14 amino acids. In nucleotides, the CDR3 is TGCGCCAGCAGCCAAGGAGGACAGGGAACTGAAGCTTTCTTT. Translated, it gives CASSQGGQGTEAFF.

The chain uses TRBV7-2 and TRBJ2-2; D is undetermined. Trimming cost V 6 bases and J 9 bases, with 14 bases left between them. There are 13 residues in the CDR3. Germline V gene data show CDR1 as SGHTA and CDR2 as FQGNSA. The CDR3 here is CASSKNGYRELFF. The CDR3 region has the DNA TGTGCCAGCAGTAAAAACGGGTACAGGGAGCTGTTTTTT.

CDR3 protein: CASSYSEGTEAFF. DNA of the CDR3: TGTGCCAGCAGTTACTCGGAGGGGACTGAAGCTTTCTTT. The chain combines TRBV6-5 with TRBJ1-1; a possible D gene is TRBD1 (5 bases). Per germline, CDR1 MNHEY and CDR2 SVGAGI. This CDR3 comprises 13 residues. V lost 0 bases, J lost 5 bases, and 7 bases lay in between.